These 20 T cell receptor beta chains were sequenced from one sample in a study of T-cell reconstitution after alpha-beta-depleted transplantation in children. The authors prepared the TCRbeta library with unique molecular identifiers. Via MiXCR, TCRdb re-called the PCR reads, giving one row per CDR3 protein. Of about 600,000 distinct CDR3 sequences listed, 10% to 15% were seen once; the top ten hold 2.2%. The sample was PBMCs, mostly from graft donor cells, taken 360 days after TCRalphabeta/CD19-depleted stem cell transplant. The receptors stem from a male patient aged 10 to 17 who had a stem cell transplant for acute myeloid leukemia, so the T cells may come from the graft donor.

The V gene is TRBV2, the J gene TRBJ2-1, with D possibly matching TRBD1 (5 bases). The CDR3 length is 14 residues. CDR1 is SNHLY, CDR2 FYNNEI, per germline. Trimming took off 10 bases at V and 4 bases at J, with 17 bases between the two ends. The CDR3 sequence is CAIPQGARYNEQFF. The CDR3 coding sequence is TGTGCCATCCCCCAAGGGGCGCGTTACAATGAGCAGTTCTTC.

The CDR3 region has the DNA TGTGCCAGCAGCTTGAGGGGAGTTTACAATGAGCAGTTCTTC. Protein sequence: CASSLRGVYNEQFF. The chain couples TRBV13 to TRBJ2-1; D may match TRBD1 or TRBD2 (5 bases each). CDR3 length: 14 residues. Trimming took off 3 bases at V and 4 bases at J, with 10 bases between the two ends. Per the germline V gene, CDR1 is PRHDT and CDR2 is FYEKMQ (reference sequence). The variable domain in full, with the rest retrieved from reference TRBV13 and TRBJ2-1, is AAGVIQSPRHLIKEKRETATLKCYPIPRHDTVYWYQQGPGQDPQFLISFYEKMQSDKGSIPDRFSAQQFSDYHSELNMSSLELGDSALYFCASSLRGVYNEQFFGPGTRLTVL.

V is TRBV4-2 and J is TRBJ2-7; 10 positions agree with TRBD2. The CDR3 extends over 21 amino acids. Germline V gene data show CDR1 as LGHNA and CDR2 as YNFKEQ. After removal of 0 bases from V and 1 base from J, the junction contained 18 bases not matched to a gene. Written as DNA, the CDR3 is TGTGCCAGCAGCCAAGAGAAGGCTTCTAGCGGGAGAATTTCGTTATCCTACGAGCAGTACTTC. It codes for CASSQEKASSGRISLSYEQYF.

In this sample, this clonotype turned up a few times. V is TRBV7-6 and J is TRBJ2-5, with 11 nucleotides matching TRBD2. The J segment lost 4 bases and the V segment lost 1 base, leaving 5 bases of the junction unmatched. The CDR3 has 16 amino acids. Germline-derived CDR1 and CDR2 are SGHVS and FNYEAQ. This CDR3 is CASSLGVAGGAETQYF. The CDR3 DNA sequence: TGTGCCAGCAGCTTAGGGGTAGCGGGAGGGGCAGAGACCCAGTACTTC.

J is TRBJ2-5 and V is TRBV4-3, with TRBD1 matching over 8 bases. Germline V gene data show CDR1 as LGHNA and CDR2 as YSLEER. The V gene end was trimmed by 0 bases and the J gene end by 7 bases; junction bases not matched to a gene: 10. The CDR3 is made up of 16 amino acids. CDR3 sequence reads: CASSQELTTGAATQYF. As DNA, the CDR3 is TGCGCCAGCAGCCAAGAACTAACGACAGGGGCAGCGACCCAGTACTTC.

This chain uses TRBV9 with TRBJ2-3; the D gene is possibly TRBD2 (6 bases). Germline V gene lookup returns CDR1 SGDLS and CDR2 YYNGEE. V lost 7 bases to trimming and J lost 2 bases, with 32 bases between them. The CDR3 runs to 20 residues. The CDR3 sequence is CASSTPLREQAGRLTDTQYF. As DNA, the CDR3 is TGTGCCAGCTCAACTCCCCTGCGGGAACAGGCCGGACGACTCACAGATACGCAGTATTTT.

The table lists this clonotype with many counts. The chain recombines TRBV29-1 with TRBJ1-3; D is ambiguous. The CDR3 covers 15 residues. V was pared by 3 bases and J by 0 bases, with 12 bases between. From germline, CDR1 is SQVTM and CDR2 ANQGSEA. For the CDR3, the DNA is TGCAGCGTTGATGCGGCGATCCCCTCTGGAAACACCATATATTTT. This translates into CSVDAAIPSGNTIYF.

This clonotype was seen at least ten times. This sequence joins TRBV7-3 and TRBJ2-7; D uncertain. The CDR3 is 13 residues long. In germline, CDR1 is SGHTA, CDR2 FQGTGA. Between the trimmed V and J ends, which lost 7 bases and 3 bases, there was a span of 13 bases. The CDR3 loop reads CASIARPHYEQYF. CDR3 DNA sequence: TGTGCCAGCATCGCCCGGCCGCACTACGAGCAGTACTTC.

V and J are TRBV10-3 and TRBJ2-5; TRBD2 is a possible D gene (5 bases). This CDR3 has 15 amino acids. Germline CDR1 and CDR2: ENHRY and SYGVKD. V gave up 5 bases and J gave up 1 base, with 14 bases separating them. Here the CDR3 DNA reads TGTGCCATCAGTTCCCTAGCAGGACCCCAAGAGACCCAGTACTTC. Its protein product is CAISSLAGPQETQYF.

This clonotype has a count of ten or more. This chain links TRBV6-5 with TRBJ2-7, with TRBD1 as a possible D gene (5 bases). The CDR3 is made up of 13 amino acids. Germline lookup yields CDR1 MNHEY and CDR2 SVGAGI. Deletions cut 6 bases from V and 4 bases from J, with 13 bases between. The CDR3 sequence is CASSLDSAYEQYF. The CDR3 region has the DNA TGTGCCAGCAGCCTAGACAGTGCGTACGAGCAGTACTTC.

A remark on this clonotype: The CDR3 carries no conserved terminal phenylalanine or tryptophan, so it likely arises from a read error. This chain uses TRBV11-3 with TRBJ2-1, with D tentatively TRBD2 (6 bases). V lost 2 bases to trimming and J lost 0 bases, with 17 bases between them. Germline V CDR1 and CDR2: SGHNT, YENEEA. CDR3 length: 18 residues. CDR3 region: CASSLKLALVSSYNEQFI. CDR3 nucleotide sequence: TGTGCCAGCAGCTTAAAACTAGCTCTTGTGAGCTCCTACAATGAGCAGTTCATC.

This chain joins TRBV7-8 and TRBJ2-3; 12 nucleotides match TRBD2. The CDR3 loop spans 20 amino acids. V lost 5 bases to trimming and J lost 3 bases; unmatched junction nucleotides: 18. CDR1 is SGHVS, CDR2 FQNEAQ, per germline. This CDR3 reads CASSITTWGQLAGGTDTQYF. The CDR3 DNA reads as TGTGCCAGCAGCATTACGACGTGGGGACAGCTAGCGGGAGGGACAGATACGCAGTATTTT.

The rearrangement joins TRBV27 to TRBJ2-7; D is perhaps TRBD1 or TRBD2 (5 bases each). Trimming cost V 2 bases and J 6 bases, with 20 bases left between them. Germline loops: CDR1 MNHEY, CDR2 SMNVEV (reference sequence). This CDR3 is built from 16 residues. The CDR3 region is CASSLGTVRRSGEQYF. In DNA, the CDR3 is TGTGCCAGCAGTTTAGGGACGGTCCGCCGGAGCGGCGAGCAGTACTTC.

This clonotype was seen a few times. This rearrangement joins TRBV20-1 to TRBJ2-1; 10 bases are shared with TRBD2. V was pared by 2 bases and J by 7 bases, with 8 bases of the junction left unmatched. Germline CDR1 DFQATT, CDR2 SNEGSKA (reference sequence). The CDR3 length is 15 residues. As DNA, the CDR3 is TGCAGTGCTAGACGCGGGGAGACTAGCGGGAATGAGCAGTTCTTC. It encodes CSARRGETSGNEQFF.

The sample holds a few counts of this clonotype. The CDR3 sequence is CASSYSPFYEQYF. The DNA of the CDR3 is TGTGCCAGCAGTTACTCCCCCTTCTACGAGCAGTACTTC. V is TRBV6-2 or TRBV6-3 and J is TRBJ2-7; D is ambiguous. Germline V gives CDR1 MNHEY, CDR2 SVGEGT. V lost 0 bases, J lost 3 bases, and 6 bases lay in between. The CDR3 consists of 13 residues.

The chain joins TRBV7-2 to TRBJ2-7, with 12 nucleotides matching TRBD2. The V and J ends lost 4 bases and 8 bases, in that order; junction bases with no gene match: 3. The CDR3 length is 13 residues. Germline CDR1 reads SGHTA; CDR2 reads FQGNSA. In nucleotides, the CDR3 is TGTGCCAGCAGCTCTAGCGGGAGGGCCCAGCAGTACTTC. It is translated as CASSSSGRAQQYF.

Note on this clonotype: Being one base from a much bigger clone, this may be a read error. The conserved closing phenylalanine or tryptophan is absent in this CDR3, likely reflecting a read error. The V call is TRBV12-3 or TRBV12-4, the J call TRBJ1-1, with 8 bases lining up with TRBD1. V dropped 7 bases and J dropped 3; count of bases not matched to a gene: 7. CDR3 size: 14 residues. In DNA, the CDR3 is TGTGCCAGCACCGAAAGGACAGGGCACACTGAAGCTTTCTCT. Encoded protein: CASTERTGHTEAFS.

This clonotype was seen a handful of times. The rearrangement uses TRBV20-1 and TRBJ2-5; D ambiguous. The CDR3 spans 14 residues. V was trimmed by 0 bases and J by 5 bases, leaving 13 bases between them. The germline V gene has CDR1 DFQATT and CDR2 SNEGSKA (reference sequence). CDR3 in DNA: TGCAGTGCTAGAGATGTGGGGATACGGGAGACCCAGTACTTC. Its protein product is CSARDVGIRETQYF.

The chain uses TRBV11-2 and TRBJ2-7; 8 positions match TRBD1. The CDR3 is 16 amino acids. Unmatched junction bases numbered 9, after V lost 3 bases and J lost 2 bases. Looked up from germline, CDR1 is SGHAT and CDR2 is FQNNGV. CDR3 coding DNA: TGTGCCAGCAGCTTGGGGTCCGGGACAGGCCCCTACGAGCAGTACTTC. This codes for CASSLGSGTGPYEQYF.

The sample holds many counts of this clonotype. This chain joins TRBV28 and TRBJ2-6, with unresolved D. Germline V gene data show CDR1 as MDHEN and CDR2 as SYDVKM. The CDR3 spans 16 residues. Trimming stripped 6 bases from V and 0 bases from J, with 12 bases between. The CDR3 sequence: CASSLSRISGANVLTF. CDR3 sequence (DNA): TGTGCCAGCAGCTTAAGTCGGATCTCTGGGGCCAACGTCCTGACTTTC. Using reference TRBV28 and TRBJ2-6 for the parts outside the CDR3, the full variable domain is DVKVTQSSRYLVKRTGEKVFLECVQDMDHENMFWYRQDPGLGLRLIYFSYDVKMKEKGDIPEGYSVSREKKERFSLILESASTNQTSMYLCASSLSRISGANVLTFGAGSRLTVL.